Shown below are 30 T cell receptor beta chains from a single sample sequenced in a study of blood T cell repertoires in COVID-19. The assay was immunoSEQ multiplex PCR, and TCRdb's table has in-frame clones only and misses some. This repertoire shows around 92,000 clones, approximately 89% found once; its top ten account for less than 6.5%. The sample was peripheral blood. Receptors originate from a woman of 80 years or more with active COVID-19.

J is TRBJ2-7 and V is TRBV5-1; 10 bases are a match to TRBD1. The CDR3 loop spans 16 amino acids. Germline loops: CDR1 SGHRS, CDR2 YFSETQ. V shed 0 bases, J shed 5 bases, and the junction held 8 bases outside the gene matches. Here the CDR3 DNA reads TGCGCCAGCAGCTTGGCCCCGGGACAGGGGACCGACGAGCAGTACTTC. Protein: CASSLAPGQGTDEQYF. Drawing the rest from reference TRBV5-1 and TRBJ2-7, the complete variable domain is KAGVTQTPRYLIKTRGQQVTLSCSPISGHRSVSWYQQTPGQGLQFLFEYFSETQRNKGNFPGRFSGRQFSNSRSEMNVSTLELGDSALYLCASSLAPGQGTDEQYFGPGTRLTVT.

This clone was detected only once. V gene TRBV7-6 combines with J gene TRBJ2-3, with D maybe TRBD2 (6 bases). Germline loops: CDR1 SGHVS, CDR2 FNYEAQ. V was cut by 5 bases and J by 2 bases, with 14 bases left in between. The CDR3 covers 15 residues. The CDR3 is CASSPGTPPTDTQYF. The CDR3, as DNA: TGTGCCAGCAGCCCGGGGACTCCTCCCACAGATACGCAGTATTTT.

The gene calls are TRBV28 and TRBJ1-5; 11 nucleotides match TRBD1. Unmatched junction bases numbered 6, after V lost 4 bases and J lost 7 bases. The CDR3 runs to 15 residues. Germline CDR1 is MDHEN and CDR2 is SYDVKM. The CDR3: CASSSEGQGEQPQHF. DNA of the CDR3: TGTGCCAGCAGTTCCGAGGGACAGGGGGAACAGCCCCAGCATTTT.

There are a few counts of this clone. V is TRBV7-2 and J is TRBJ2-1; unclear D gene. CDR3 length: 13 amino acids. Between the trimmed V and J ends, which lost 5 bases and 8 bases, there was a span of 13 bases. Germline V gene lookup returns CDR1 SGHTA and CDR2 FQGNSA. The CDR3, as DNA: TGTGCCAGCAGCCACACCGACATCGATGAGCAGTTCTTC. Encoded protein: CASSHTDIDEQFF. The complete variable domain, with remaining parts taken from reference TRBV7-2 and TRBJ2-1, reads GAGVSQSPSNKVTEKGKDVELRCDPISGHTALYWYRQSLGQGLEFLIYFQGNSAPDKSGLPSDRFSAERTGGSVSTLTIQRTQQEDSAVYLCASSHTDIDEQFFGPGTRLTVL.

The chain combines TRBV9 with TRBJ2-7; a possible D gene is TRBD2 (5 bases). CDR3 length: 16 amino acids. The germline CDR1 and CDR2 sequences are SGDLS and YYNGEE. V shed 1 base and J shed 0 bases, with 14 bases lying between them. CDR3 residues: CASSVSQDFYSYEQYF. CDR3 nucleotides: TGTGCCAGCAGCGTAAGCCAGGACTTCTACTCCTACGAGCAGTACTTC.

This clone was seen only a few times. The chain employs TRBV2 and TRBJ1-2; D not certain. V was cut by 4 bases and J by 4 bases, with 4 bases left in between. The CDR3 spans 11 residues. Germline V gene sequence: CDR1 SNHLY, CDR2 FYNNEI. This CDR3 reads CASSVSYGYTF. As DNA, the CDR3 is TGTGCCAGCAGTGTCTCCTATGGCTACACCTTC.

The CDR3 DNA follows: TGTGCCAGCAGCGTAGATCTAGCGGGAAAAGGCACAGATACGCAGTATTTT. As protein: CASSVDLAGKGTDTQYF. This sequence joins TRBV9 and TRBJ2-3; 9 bases are shared with TRBD2. Germline CDR1 is SGDLS and CDR2 is YYNGEE. The CDR3 is made up of 17 amino acids. Trimming removed 0 bases from V and 1 base from J; junction bases left unmatched: 6.

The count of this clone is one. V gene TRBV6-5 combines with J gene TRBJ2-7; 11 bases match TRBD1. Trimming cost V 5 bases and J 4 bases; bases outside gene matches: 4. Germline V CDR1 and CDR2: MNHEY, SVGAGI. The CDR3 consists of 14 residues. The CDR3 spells CASSPDRGPYEQYF. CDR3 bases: TGTGCCAGCAGTCCGGACAGGGGGCCGTACGAGCAGTACTTC.

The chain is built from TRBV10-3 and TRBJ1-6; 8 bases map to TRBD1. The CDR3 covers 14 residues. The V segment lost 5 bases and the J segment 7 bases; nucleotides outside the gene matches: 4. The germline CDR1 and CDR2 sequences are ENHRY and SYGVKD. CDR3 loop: CAISLTGENSPLHF. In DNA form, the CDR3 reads TGTGCCATCAGTCTGACAGGGGAAAATTCACCCCTCCACTTT.

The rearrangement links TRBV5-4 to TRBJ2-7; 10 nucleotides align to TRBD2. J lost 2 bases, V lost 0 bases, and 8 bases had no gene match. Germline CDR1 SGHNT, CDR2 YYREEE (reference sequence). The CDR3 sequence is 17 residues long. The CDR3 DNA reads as TGTGCCAGCAGCTTGGCCCGACTAGCGGGCCCCCCCTACGAGCAGTACTTC. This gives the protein CASSLARLAGPPYEQYF.

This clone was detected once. CDR3 in amino acids: CSSTRFPGANEKLFF. The CDR3, as DNA: TGTTCTAGTACGCGTTTTCCGGGGGCTAATGAAAAACTGTTTTTT. The rearrangement uses TRBV18 and TRBJ1-4, with D possibly matching TRBD1 (5 bases). The CDR3 has 15 residues. Germline V gene data show CDR1 as KGHSH and CDR2 as LQKENI. The whole variable domain, filled in from reference TRBV18 and TRBJ1-4, reads NAGVMQNPRHLVRRRGQEARLRCSPMKGHSHVYWYRQLPEEGLKFMVYLQKENIIDESGMPKERFSAEFPKEGPSILRIQQVVRGDSAAYFCSSTRFPGANEKLFFGSGTQLSVL.

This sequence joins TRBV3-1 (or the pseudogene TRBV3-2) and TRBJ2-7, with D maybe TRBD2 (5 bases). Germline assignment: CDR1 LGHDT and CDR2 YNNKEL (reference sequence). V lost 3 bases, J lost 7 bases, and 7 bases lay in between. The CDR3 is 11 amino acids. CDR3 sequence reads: CASSHGGEQYF. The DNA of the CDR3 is TGTGCCAGCAGCCACGGCGGGGAGCAGTACTTC.

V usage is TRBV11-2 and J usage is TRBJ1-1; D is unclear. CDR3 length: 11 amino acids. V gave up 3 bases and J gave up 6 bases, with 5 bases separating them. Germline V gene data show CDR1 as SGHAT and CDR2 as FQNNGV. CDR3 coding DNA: TGTGCCAGCAGCTTCGGTTCTGAAGCTTTCTTT. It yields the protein CASSFGSEAFF. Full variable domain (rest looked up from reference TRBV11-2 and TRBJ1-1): EAGVAQSPRYKIIEKRQSVAFWCNPISGHATLYWYQQILGQGPKLLIQFQNNGVVDDSQLPKDRFSAERLKGVDSTLKIQPAKLEDSAVYLCASSFGSEAFFGQGTRLTVV.

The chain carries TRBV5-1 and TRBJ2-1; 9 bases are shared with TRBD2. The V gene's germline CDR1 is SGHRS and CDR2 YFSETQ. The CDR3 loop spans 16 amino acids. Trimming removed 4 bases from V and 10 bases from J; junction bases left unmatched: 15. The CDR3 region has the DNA TGCGCCAGCAGCCAGGTCCTAGCGGGGTCCTTCTGGGAGCAGTTCTTC. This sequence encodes CASSQVLAGSFWEQFF.

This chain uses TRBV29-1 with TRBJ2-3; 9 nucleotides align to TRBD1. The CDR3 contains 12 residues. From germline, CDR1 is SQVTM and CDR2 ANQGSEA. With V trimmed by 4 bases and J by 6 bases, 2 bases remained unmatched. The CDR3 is CSVGGTGDTQYF. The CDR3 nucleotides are TGCAGCGTTGGAGGGACAGGGGATACGCAGTATTTT.

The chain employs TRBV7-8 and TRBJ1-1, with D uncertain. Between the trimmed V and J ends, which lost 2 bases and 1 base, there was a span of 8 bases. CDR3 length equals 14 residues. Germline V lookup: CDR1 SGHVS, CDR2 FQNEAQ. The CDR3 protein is CASSLLSRNTEAFF. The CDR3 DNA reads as TGTGCCAGCAGCTTACTATCACGGAACACTGAAGCTTTCTTT.

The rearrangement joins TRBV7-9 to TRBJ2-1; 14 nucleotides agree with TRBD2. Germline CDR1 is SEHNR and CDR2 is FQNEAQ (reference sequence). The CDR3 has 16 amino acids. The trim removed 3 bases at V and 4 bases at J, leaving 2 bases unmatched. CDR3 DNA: TGTGCCAGCAGCTTGACTAGCGGGAGGGCATACAATGAGCAGTTCTTC. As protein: CASSLTSGRAYNEQFF.

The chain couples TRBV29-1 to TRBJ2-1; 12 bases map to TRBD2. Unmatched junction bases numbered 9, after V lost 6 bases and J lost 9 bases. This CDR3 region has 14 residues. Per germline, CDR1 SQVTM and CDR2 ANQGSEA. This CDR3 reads CSVSGLAGTVEQFF. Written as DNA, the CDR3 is TGCAGCGTCTCTGGACTAGCGGGAACGGTTGAGCAGTTCTTC.

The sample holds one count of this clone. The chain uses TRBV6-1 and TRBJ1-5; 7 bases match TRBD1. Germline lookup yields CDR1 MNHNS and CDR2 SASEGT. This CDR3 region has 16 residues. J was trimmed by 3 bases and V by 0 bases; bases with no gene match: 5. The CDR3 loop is CASSEARGPHNQPQHF. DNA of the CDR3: TGTGCCAGCAGTGAAGCAAGGGGGCCGCACAATCAGCCCCAGCATTTT.

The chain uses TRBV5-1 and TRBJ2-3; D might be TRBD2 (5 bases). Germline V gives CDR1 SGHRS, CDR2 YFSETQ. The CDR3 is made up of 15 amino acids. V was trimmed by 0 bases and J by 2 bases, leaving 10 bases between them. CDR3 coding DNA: TGCGCCAGCAGCTTGGGGGTAGCGTACACAGATACGCAGTATTTT. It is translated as CASSLGVAYTDTQYF.

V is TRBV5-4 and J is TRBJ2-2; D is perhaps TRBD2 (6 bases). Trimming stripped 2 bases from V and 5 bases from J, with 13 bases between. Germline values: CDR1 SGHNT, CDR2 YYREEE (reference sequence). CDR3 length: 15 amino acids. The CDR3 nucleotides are TGTGCCAGCAGCTTCGGAGGGAGAGGTACCGGGGAGCTGTTTTTT. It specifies CASSFGGRGTGELFF. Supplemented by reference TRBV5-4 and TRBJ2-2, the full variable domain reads ETGVTQSPTHLIKTRGQQVTLRCSSQSGHNTVSWYQQALGQGPQFIFQYYREEENGRGNFPPRFSGLQFPNYSSELNVNALELDDSALYLCASSFGGRGTGELFFGEGSRLTVL.

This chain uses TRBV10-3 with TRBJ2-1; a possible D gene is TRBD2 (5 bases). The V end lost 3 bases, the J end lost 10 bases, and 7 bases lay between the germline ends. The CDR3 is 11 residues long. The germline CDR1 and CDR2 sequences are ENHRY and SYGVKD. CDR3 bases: TGTGCCATCAGTGACTCGGGGGAGCAGTTCTTC. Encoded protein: CAISDSGEQFF.

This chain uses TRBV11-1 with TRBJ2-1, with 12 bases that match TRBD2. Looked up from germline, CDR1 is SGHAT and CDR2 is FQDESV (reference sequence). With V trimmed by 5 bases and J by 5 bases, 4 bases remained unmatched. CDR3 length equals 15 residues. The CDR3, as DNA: TGTGCCAGCAGCCTACTAGCGGGAGGAGACAATGAGCAGTTCTTC. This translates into CASSLLAGGDNEQFF.

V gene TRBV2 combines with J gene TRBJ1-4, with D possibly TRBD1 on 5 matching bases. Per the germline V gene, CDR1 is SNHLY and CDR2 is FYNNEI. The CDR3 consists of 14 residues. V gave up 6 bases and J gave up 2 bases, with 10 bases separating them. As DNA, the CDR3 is TGTGCCAGCAGACCAGGGATTACTAATGAAAAACTGTTTTTT. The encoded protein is CASRPGITNEKLFF.

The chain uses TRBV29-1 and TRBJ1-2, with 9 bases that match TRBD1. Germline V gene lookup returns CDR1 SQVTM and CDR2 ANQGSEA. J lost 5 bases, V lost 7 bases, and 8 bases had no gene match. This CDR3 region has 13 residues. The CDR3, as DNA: TGCAGCGCCTCACAGGGGGCTCGTTATGGCTACACCTTC. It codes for CSASQGARYGYTF.

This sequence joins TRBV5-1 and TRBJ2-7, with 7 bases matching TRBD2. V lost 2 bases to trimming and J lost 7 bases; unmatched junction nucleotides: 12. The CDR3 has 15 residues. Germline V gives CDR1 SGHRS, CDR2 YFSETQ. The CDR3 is CASSFAGETVREQYF. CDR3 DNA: TGCGCCAGCAGCTTTGCGGGAGAAACGGTGAGGGAGCAGTACTTC.

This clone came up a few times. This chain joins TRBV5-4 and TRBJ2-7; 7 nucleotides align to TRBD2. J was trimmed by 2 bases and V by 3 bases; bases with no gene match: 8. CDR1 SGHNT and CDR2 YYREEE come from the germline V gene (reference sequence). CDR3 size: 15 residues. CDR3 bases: TGTGCCAGCAGCTCCACGGGACTAACGACCTACGAGCAGTACTTC. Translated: CASSSTGLTTYEQYF.

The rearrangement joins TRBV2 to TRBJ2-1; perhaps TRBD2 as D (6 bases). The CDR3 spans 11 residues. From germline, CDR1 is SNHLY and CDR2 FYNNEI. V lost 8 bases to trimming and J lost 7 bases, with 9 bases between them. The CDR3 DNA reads TGTGCCAGCCTCGGGAGAAATGAGCAGTTCTTC. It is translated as CASLGRNEQFF.

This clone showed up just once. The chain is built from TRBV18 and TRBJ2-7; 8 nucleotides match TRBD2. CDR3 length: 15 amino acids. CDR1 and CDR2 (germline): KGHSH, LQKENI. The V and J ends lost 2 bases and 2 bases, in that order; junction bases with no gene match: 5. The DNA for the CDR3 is TGTGCCAGCTCACCAGGCACTAGCGGTGCCTACGAGCAGTACTTC. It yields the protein CASSPGTSGAYEQYF.

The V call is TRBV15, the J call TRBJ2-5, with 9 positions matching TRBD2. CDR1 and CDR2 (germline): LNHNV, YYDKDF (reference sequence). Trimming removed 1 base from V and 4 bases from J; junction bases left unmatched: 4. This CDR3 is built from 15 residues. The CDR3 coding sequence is TGTGCCACCAGCAGAGTGCGGGGGGGAGTAGAGACCCAGTACTTC. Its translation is CATSRVRGGVETQYF.